This T cell receptor (beta chain) was identified in a study of T cells in Graves' hyperthyroidism and ophthalmopathy. From germline, CDR1 is SSHAT and CDR2 FNYEAQ (reference sequence). The CDR3 has 13 residues. The V end lost 1 base, the J end lost 7 bases, and 11 bases lay between the germline ends. TCR beta CDR3 regions were amplified from RNA. The HTBI primer set served for first-round RT-PCR of the TCR CDR3. TCRdb fed the multiplex PCR reads into MiXCR, producing one record per CDR3 protein. The profile shows more than 350,000 distinct CDR3 sequences, 15% of them singletons. This sequence originates from a woman aged 55-70 years with Graves' ophthalmopathy. Sequences were obtained from blood. V and J are TRBV7-7 and TRBJ2-7, with a possible D match to TRBD2 (6 bases). CDR3 loop: CASSLGRGGEQYF. CDR3 sequence (DNA): TGTGCCAGCAGCTTAGGGAGGGGAGGTGAGCAGTACTTC.